These 19 T cell receptor beta chains originate from one sample sequenced in a study of regulatory T cells in long-lasting Graves disease. Specified time point: newly diagnosed GD, antithyroid drugs for less than 3 months. From PBMCs, RNA was extracted and then used to make the TCR library. TCR beta libraries were built with iRepertoire HTBI primers and Arm-PCR of CDR3 regions. TCRdb recomputed calls from the multiplex PCR reads with MiXCR, one row per CDR3 protein. The sample has hundreds of thousands of distinct CDR3 sequences, less than 20% seen once. This sample also appeared in a second study, on T cells in Graves' hyperthyroidism and ophthalmopathy.

The sample consisted of peripheral blood mononuclear cells (PBMCs), taken at new diagnosis, from a patient treated with antithyroid drugs. All receptors come from a woman aged 30 to 39 with Graves disease.

This clonotype was detected ten times or more. This chain joins TRBV10-3 and TRBJ1-1; maybe TRBD1 (6 bases). This CDR3 spans 14 amino acids. V lost 4 bases and J 6 bases, leaving 15 bases between the germline ends. Germline assignment: CDR1 ENHRY and CDR2 SYGVKD. Here the CDR3 reads CAISGGGLAAEAFF. The CDR3 region has the DNA TGTGCCATCAGTGGTGGGGGGCTCGCGGCTGAAGCTTTCTTT.

This clonotype was seen a few times. The chain has TRBV5-1 and TRBJ2-3; D not certain. The V and J ends lost 2 bases and 0 bases respectively, with 10 bases between them. CDR1 and CDR2 (germline): SGHRS, YFSETQ. The CDR3 is made up of 15 amino acids. The CDR3 nucleotides are TGCGCCAGCAGCTTCCCAGCCACTAGCACAGATACGCAGTATTTT. Protein sequence: CASSFPATSTDTQYF.

This clonotype was observed many times. The chain is built from TRBV6-9 and TRBJ1-2; possible D gene TRBD1, 5 bases. Between the trimmed V and J ends, which lost 3 bases and 8 bases, there was a span of 10 bases. The CDR3 covers 12 residues. The V gene's germline CDR1 is MNHGY and CDR2 SVAAGI. CDR3 sequence (DNA): TGTGCCAGCAGTTACTCAAGGGGAGGCTACACCTTC. It yields the protein CASSYSRGGYTF.

The table lists this clonotype with a few counts. The rearrangement joins TRBV5-1 to TRBJ1-1; D is unresolved. This CDR3 is 14 amino acids long. Germline V gives CDR1 SGHRS, CDR2 YFSETQ. The V end was cut by 4 bases, the J end by 5 bases, with 15 bases between. CDR3 in amino acids: CASSTTAVGTEAFF. CDR3 bases: TGCGCCAGCAGCACGACCGCGGTGGGGACTGAAGCTTTCTTT.

This clonotype has just a few counts. The chain employs TRBV30 and TRBJ1-3; no clear D. The CDR3 consists of 11 residues. Germline lookup yields CDR1 GTSNPN and CDR2 SVGIG (reference sequence). The CDR3 region has the DNA TGTGCTCGGCGGCTTGGAAACACCATATATTTT. It encodes CARRLGNTIYF.

This clonotype came up many times. This chain links TRBV29-1 with TRBJ2-7; D might be TRBD2 (6 bases). CDR1 and CDR2 (germline): SQVTM, ANQGSEA. This CDR3 has 14 amino acids. V was cut by 4 bases and J by 3 bases, with 16 bases left in between. The CDR3 region is CSVALRDQFYEQYF. CDR3 DNA: TGCAGCGTTGCCCTGCGGGACCAATTCTACGAGCAGTACTTC.

In this sample, this clonotype turned up many times. The chain links TRBV2 to TRBJ2-2, with 8 positions matching TRBD2. The CDR3 sequence is 16 residues long. Per germline, CDR1 SNHLY and CDR2 FYNNEI. V shed 4 bases, J shed 3 bases, and the junction held 7 bases outside the gene matches. As DNA, the CDR3 is TGTGCCAGCAGTGTAATACTAGCGGCCGACACCGGGGAGCTGTTTTTT. It yields the protein CASSVILAADTGELFF.

The chain carries TRBV14 and TRBJ1-2, with 7 nucleotides matching TRBD1. CDR3 size: 15 residues. With V trimmed by 4 bases and J by 5 bases, 10 bases remained unmatched. The V gene's germline CDR1 is SGHDN and CDR2 FVKESK. Here the CDR3 DNA reads TGTGCCAGCAGCCCTGGGGACAGTCGACTATATGGCTACACCTTC. This codes for CASSPGDSRLYGYTF. The full variable domain, completed using reference TRBV14 and TRBJ1-2, is EAGVTQFPSHSVIEKGQTVTLRCDPISGHDNLYWYRRVMGKEIKFLLHFVKESKQDESGMPNNRFLAERTGGTYSTLKVQPAELEDSGVYFCASSPGDSRLYGYTFGSGTRLTVV.

This clonotype was seen at least ten times. The rearrangement links TRBV2 to TRBJ2-7; no clear D. V gave up 6 bases and J gave up 2 bases, with 11 bases separating them. CDR3 length: 13 amino acids. Looked up from germline, CDR1 is SNHLY and CDR2 is FYNNEI. The CDR3 DNA reads as TGTGCCAGCAGGGATAGGAAAACCTACGAGCAGTACTTC. Amino acid sequence: CASRDRKTYEQYF.

This clonotype was seen only a few times. V gene TRBV9 combines with J gene TRBJ2-6, with a weak D call TRBD1 (5 bases). The germline V gene has CDR1 SGDLS and CDR2 YYNGEE. The CDR3 length is 16 residues. V shed 2 bases and J shed 2 bases, with 11 bases lying between them. The CDR3, as DNA: TGTGCCAGCAGCGTGGGCTTAGGGGCTGGGGCCAACGTCCTGACTTTC. Translation: CASSVGLGAGANVLTF.

The chain links TRBV6-1 to TRBJ2-5; TRBD2 matches 7 bases. The length of the CDR3 is 15 residues. V lost 5 bases and J lost 5; bases outside the gene matches: 11. The V gene's germline CDR1 is MNHNS and CDR2 SASEGT. CDR3 DNA sequence: TGTGCCAGCAGTAAGAAGATAGCGGGCTGGGAGACCCAGTACTTC. It codes for CASSKKIAGWETQYF.

In its sample, this clonotype was seen many times. The rearrangement uses TRBV28 and TRBJ1-5; D gene ambiguous. Trimming took 6 bases from V and 1 from J, leaving 13 bases between them. CDR3 length equals 15 residues. CDR1 and CDR2 (germline): MDHEN, SYDVKM. Written as DNA, the CDR3 is TGTGCCAGCAGACCGGACGGACCGAGCAATCAGCCCCAGCATTTT. Residues: CASRPDGPSNQPQHF.

The chain recombines TRBV18 with TRBJ1-1; D ambiguous. The CDR3 length is 14 residues. Looked up from germline, CDR1 is KGHSH and CDR2 is LQKENI. Trimming pared 2 bases from V and 3 bases from J, leaving 10 bases between. In DNA, the CDR3 is TGTGCCAGCTCACCAAGGACCGAGGACACTGAAGCTTTCTTT. The encoded protein is CASSPRTEDTEAFF.

There are a few counts of this clonotype. This CDR3 is CATSRTYEGPNTGELFF. The CDR3 coding sequence is TGTGCCACCAGCAGGACCTATGAGGGCCCGAACACCGGGGAGCTGTTTTTT. V is TRBV15 and J is TRBJ2-2; weak D call: TRBD2 (5 bases). CDR3 length: 17 residues. Deletions cut 3 bases from V and 0 bases from J, with 14 bases between. Germline-derived CDR1 and CDR2 are LNHNV and YYDKDF (reference sequence).

The chain links TRBV16 to TRBJ1-6, with D hard to call. Trimming stripped 0 bases from V and 7 bases from J, with 13 bases between. The CDR3 runs to 16 residues. Germline values: CDR1 KGHSY, CDR2 FQNENV. The CDR3 is CASSQSGERTNSPLHF. The CDR3 DNA sequence: TGTGCCAGCAGCCAATCTGGAGAACGGACCAATTCACCCCTCCACTTT.

For this clonotype: A read error is possible here, since a much larger clone lies one base away. The genes are TRBV11-2 and TRBJ1-4; no clear D gene. CDR3 length equals 15 residues. Germline V gene data show CDR1 as SGHAT and CDR2 as FQNNGV. Trimming cost V 5 bases and J 0 bases, with 10 bases left between them. CDR3 sequence: CASSLIRATNEKLFF. In DNA, the CDR3 is TGTGCCAGCAGCCTAATCAGAGCAACTAATGAAAAACTGTTTTTT.

This clonotype was seen at least ten times. The chain carries TRBV20-1 and TRBJ1-3, with D maybe TRBD1 (5 bases). The CDR3 totals 13 residues. Germline CDR1 DFQATT, CDR2 SNEGSKA (reference sequence). V was cut by 4 bases and J by 4 bases, with 11 bases left in between. CDR3: CSATGTIGNTIYF. CDR3 coding DNA: TGCAGTGCTACCGGGACTATAGGAAACACCATATATTTT.

In its sample, this clonotype was seen many times. The rearrangement links TRBV27 to TRBJ2-7; possible D gene TRBD1, 6 bases. Germline lookup yields CDR1 MNHEY and CDR2 SMNVEV (reference sequence). V lost 5 bases and J lost 2, with 25 bases in between. This CDR3 region has 18 residues. CDR3 loop: CASSPYSLGQRITYEQYF. CDR3 DNA sequence: TGTGCCAGCAGTCCATACAGCCTCGGACAGAGGATAACCTACGAGCAGTACTTC.

This clonotype was observed a few times. V usage is TRBV14 and J usage is TRBJ2-1; D uncertain. The V gene's germline CDR1 is SGHDN and CDR2 FVKESK. The CDR3 has 11 amino acids. Trimming shortened V by 6 bases and J by 4 bases, and 4 bases separated the two germline ends. DNA for the CDR3: TGTGCCAGCAGGCTGTACAATGAGCAGTTCTTC. The encoded protein is CASRLYNEQFF.